These 26 T cell receptor beta chains originate from one sample sequenced in a study of shared clonotypes between healthy human individuals. The repertoire was sequenced with immunoSEQ multiplex PCR; TCRdb's copy has only in-frame clones and lacks some. This table has about 1.5 million clones, 95% to 99% appearing once. The material sequenced was naive CD4+ T cells sorted from blood. Subset indicated: CD45RA+ positively selected. The receptors shown here come from a man aged 30-40 years in good health.

This sequence joins TRBV7-9 and TRBJ2-1, with TRBD2 identical over 7 bases. V shed 5 bases, J shed 4 bases, and the junction held 14 bases outside the gene matches. The germline CDR1 and CDR2 sequences are SEHNR and FQNEAQ (reference sequence). This CDR3 has 17 amino acids. The CDR3 coding sequence is TGTGCCAGCAGCCCCCCCCCGGGCCTAGCGGATTACAATGAGCAGTTCTTC. It specifies CASSPPPGLADYNEQFF.

The chain is built from TRBV5-1 and TRBJ2-7; perhaps TRBD1 as D (6 bases). Between the trimmed V and J ends, which lost 1 base and 3 bases, there was a span of 14 bases. This CDR3 spans 15 amino acids. The V gene's germline CDR1 is SGHRS and CDR2 YFSETQ. Here the CDR3 DNA reads TGCGCCAGCAGCTTGTCGGGGACACAATTCTACGAGCAGTACTTC. Amino acid sequence: CASSLSGTQFYEQYF.

CDR3 residues: CASSPKLAGTDTQYF. CDR3 coding DNA: TGTGCCAGCTCACCGAAACTAGCGGGGACAGATACGCAGTATTTT. This sequence joins TRBV18 and TRBJ2-3; 10 bases map to TRBD2. Germline lookup yields CDR1 KGHSH and CDR2 LQKENI. V lost 3 bases, J lost 3 bases, and 3 bases stayed unmatched. This CDR3 is 15 amino acids long.

The genes are TRBV10-3 and TRBJ1-2; no firm D call. In germline, CDR1 is ENHRY, CDR2 SYGVKD. Trimming took 2 bases from V and 5 from J, leaving 9 bases between them. The CDR3 has 13 residues. The CDR3 spells CAISEDTRYGYTF. Here the CDR3 DNA reads TGTGCCATCAGTGAGGACACGAGGTATGGCTACACCTTC.

The rearrangement joins TRBV2 to TRBJ2-7; D is perhaps TRBD1 (5 bases). The CDR3 spans 13 residues. The germline CDR1 and CDR2 sequences are SNHLY and FYNNEI. The ends were cut back, 7 bases at V and 0 bases at J, with 10 bases in the middle. Here the CDR3 DNA reads TGTGCCAGCAAAGTCGACAGCTCCTACGAGCAGTACTTC. This codes for CASKVDSSYEQYF. Full variable domain (missing parts from reference TRBV2 and TRBJ2-7): EPEVTQTPSHQVTQMGQEVILRCVPISNHLYFYWYRQILGQKVEFLVSFYNNEISEKSEIFDDQFSVERPDGSNFTLKIRSTKLEDSAMYFCASKVDSSYEQYFGPGTRLTVT.

The chain recombines TRBV2 with TRBJ2-2; possible D gene TRBD1, 7 bases. With 3 bases removed from V and 6 bases from J, the gap between germline ends came to 14 bases. Germline-derived CDR1 and CDR2 are SNHLY and FYNNEI. The CDR3 has 15 amino acids. The CDR3 DNA reads as TGTGCCAGCAGTGACCCAGGGGGGAGGTCCGGGGAGCTGTTTTTT. Protein: CASSDPGGRSGELFF.

V is TRBV7-2 and J is TRBJ2-7; 10 nucleotides align to TRBD1. With 3 bases clipped from V and 4 bases from J, the junction kept 3 bases outside the gene matches. The CDR3 has 14 residues. CDR1 SGHTA and CDR2 FQGNSA come from the germline V gene. The CDR3 protein is CASSLGTGVYEQYF. In nucleotides, the CDR3 is TGTGCCAGCAGCTTGGGGACAGGGGTGTACGAGCAGTACTTC.

For this clone: Other DNA sequences within the sample encode an identical CDR3. V gene TRBV9 combines with J gene TRBJ1-5, with D hard to call. The CDR3 loop spans 15 amino acids. Germline V gene data show CDR1 as SGDLS and CDR2 as YYNGEE. Trimming took off 0 bases at V and 0 bases at J, with 7 bases between the two ends. The CDR3 DNA sequence: TGTGCCAGCAGCGTAGGGGGTAATAGCAATCAGCCCCAGCATTTT. It encodes CASSVGGNSNQPQHF.

V gene TRBV5-1 combines with J gene TRBJ2-5; tentatively, D is TRBD2 (6 bases). V shed 4 bases and J shed 1 base, with 11 bases lying between them. The CDR3 is 14 residues long. Germline CDR1 SGHRS, CDR2 YFSETQ. CDR3 amino acids: CASSRDSVQETQYF. DNA of the CDR3: TGCGCCAGCAGCCGGGACTCCGTCCAAGAGACCCAGTACTTC.

The rearrangement joins TRBV4-3 to TRBJ2-3; 13 positions agree with TRBD2. The ends lost 5 bases at V and 4 bases at J; junction bases unmatched: 3. This CDR3 spans 15 amino acids. The germline V gene has CDR1 LGHNA and CDR2 YSLEER. The CDR3 here is CASSWTSGSPDTQYF. DNA of the CDR3: TGCGCCAGCAGCTGGACTAGCGGGAGTCCAGATACGCAGTATTTT.

This clone was counted once. The same CDR3 arises from other DNA sequences in this sample as well. V usage is TRBV9 and J usage is TRBJ2-1; 12 bases line up with TRBD2. Germline V gene sequence: CDR1 SGDLS, CDR2 YYNGEE. Trimming at V came to 4 bases and at J to 4 bases, leaving 6 bases not matched to a gene. This CDR3 has 16 amino acids. As DNA, the CDR3 is TGTGCCAGCAGCCCAAGACTAGCGGGAGCATACAATGAGCAGTTCTTC. Its protein product is CASSPRLAGAYNEQFF.

The J gene is TRBJ2-7, the V gene TRBV7-8, with D possibly TRBD1 on 6 matching bases. The V end lost 4 bases, the J end lost 6 bases, and 16 bases lay between the germline ends. CDR1 and CDR2 (germline): SGHVS, FQNEAQ. CDR3 length equals 14 residues. The CDR3 nucleotides read TGTGCCAGCAGCTCCGCAGGACAGTTTGTCGAGCAGTACTTC. This encodes CASSSAGQFVEQYF.

This chain links TRBV5-1 with TRBJ2-1, with 9 positions matching TRBD2. This CDR3 spans 15 amino acids. Germline CDR1 and CDR2: SGHRS and YFSETQ. Losses at the gene ends were 1 base for V and 6 bases for J; bases not matched to a gene: 5. The CDR3 DNA reads as TGCGCCAGCAGCTTGTTGTCTAGCGGGGCCAATGAGCAGTTCTTC. Its translation: CASSLLSSGANEQFF.

The chain employs TRBV30 and TRBJ2-3; 12 bases map to TRBD2. Germline CDR1 reads GTSNPN; CDR2 reads SVGIG (reference sequence). CDR3 length equals 17 residues. Germline trimming cut 0 bases from V and 6 bases from J; bases unmatched to any gene: 10. CDR3 protein: CAWSVKPSGRASDTQYF. The CDR3 nucleotides read TGTGCCTGGAGTGTGAAACCTAGCGGGAGGGCCAGTGATACGCAGTATTTT.

The V and J genes are TRBV5-1 and TRBJ1-1; TRBD1 might be the D (6 bases). This CDR3 has 15 amino acids. Trimming left V 0 bases short and J 0 bases short, with 9 bases between. Germline CDR1 reads SGHRS; CDR2 reads YFSETQ. The CDR3 DNA sequence: TGCGCCAGCAGCTTGGCCTCAGGGGTGAACACTGAAGCTTTCTTT. Encoded protein: CASSLASGVNTEAFF.

The genes are TRBV27 and TRBJ2-7; 14 positions agree with TRBD2. Germline V gene sequence: CDR1 MNHEY, CDR2 SMNVEV (reference sequence). The junction had 8 bases not matched to a gene; V was cut back by 6 bases and J by 7 bases. The length of the CDR3 is 15 residues. For the CDR3, the DNA is TGTGCCAGCAGGCCGAGACTAGCGGGAGGGTTAGAGCAGTACTTC. Encoded protein: CASRPRLAGGLEQYF.

Comments on this clone: Other nucleotide sequences from this sample produce the same CDR3. V gene TRBV2 combines with J gene TRBJ2-3; D gene uncertain. The CDR3 contains 11 residues. V lost 6 bases, J lost 0 bases, and 1 base lay in between. Germline assignment: CDR1 SNHLY and CDR2 FYNNEI. CDR3 region: CASRSTDTQYF. The CDR3 bases are TGTGCCAGCAGAAGCACAGATACGCAGTATTTT.

This sequence joins TRBV30 and TRBJ1-1; a weak D match, TRBD1 (5 bases). V was trimmed by 3 bases and J by 1 base, leaving 9 bases between them. Per the germline V gene, CDR1 is GTSNPN and CDR2 is SVGIG (reference sequence). CDR3 length: 13 residues. The CDR3 is CAWRDTQNTEAFF. CDR3 DNA: TGTGCCTGGAGGGACACCCAGAACACTGAAGCTTTCTTT.

V gene TRBV18 combines with J gene TRBJ1-2; D might be TRBD1 (5 bases). The CDR3 is made up of 14 amino acids. Germline V CDR1 and CDR2: KGHSH, LQKENI. The V gene lost 2 bases and the J gene lost 2 bases, with 9 bases spanning the gap. The CDR3 DNA reads as TGTGCCAGCTCACCAACGGGGCAGAACTATGGCTACACCTTC. It yields the protein CASSPTGQNYGYTF. Variable domain in full (rest from reference TRBV18 and TRBJ1-2): NAGVMQNPRHLVRRRGQEARLRCSPMKGHSHVYWYRQLPEEGLKFMVYLQKENIIDESGMPKERFSAEFPKEGPSILRIQQVVRGDSAAYFCASSPTGQNYGYTFGSGTRLTVV.

As concerns this clone: A much larger clone is a single base away; this may be a read error. Distinct nucleotide sequences in the sample also encode this CDR3. The chain has TRBV5-1 and TRBJ2-5, with D unclear. Germline V CDR1 and CDR2: SGHRS, YFSETQ. This CDR3 region has 11 residues. Trimming removed 5 bases from V and 1 base from J, with 3 bases in between. CDR3 sequence: CASSFQETQYF. The DNA of the CDR3 is TGCGCCAGCAGTTTCCAAGAGACCCAGTACTTC.

The chain combines TRBV5-4 with TRBJ2-5; no firm D call. CDR3 length: 13 residues. The germline V gene encodes CDR1 SGHNT and CDR2 YYREEE (reference sequence). Trimming shortened V by 2 bases and J by 1 base, and 6 bases separated the two germline ends. The chain's CDR3 is CASSFFSQETQYF. Here the CDR3 DNA reads TGTGCCAGCAGCTTTTTCTCCCAAGAGACCCAGTACTTC.

The V and J genes are TRBV19 and TRBJ1-1; 12 bases map to TRBD1. V trimming: 7 bases; J trimming: 6 bases; junction bases outside the gene matches: 9. CDR3 length equals 15 residues. Germline V gene data show CDR1 as LNHDA and CDR2 as SQIVND (reference sequence). The CDR3 DNA reads TGTGCCAGTAACCTGGGACAGGGGGCGCTCTCTGAAGCTTTCTTT. Its translation is CASNLGQGALSEAFF.

V usage is TRBV7-2 and J usage is TRBJ2-5; TRBD1 is a possible D gene (5 bases). V was pared by 1 base and J by 3 bases, with 9 bases between. This CDR3 contains 14 residues. The germline gives CDR1 SGHTA, CDR2 FQGNSA. CDR3 loop: CASSLDQGKETQYF. The CDR3, as DNA: TGTGCCAGCAGCTTAGATCAGGGCAAAGAGACCCAGTACTTC.

The chain is built from TRBV9 and TRBJ2-1, with D perhaps TRBD1 (7 bases). The CDR3 is made up of 15 amino acids. Germline-derived CDR1 and CDR2 are SGDLS and YYNGEE. V was trimmed by 0 bases and J by 5 bases, leaving 12 bases between them. CDR3 sequence reads: CASSVVGGGHNEQFF. In DNA, the CDR3 is TGTGCCAGCAGCGTAGTAGGAGGGGGCCACAATGAGCAGTTCTTC.

The chain joins TRBV28 to TRBJ1-5; 8 bases are shared with TRBD1. CDR3 length: 15 amino acids. V gave up 6 bases and J gave up 4 bases; unmatched junction bases: 8. CDR1 MDHEN and CDR2 SYDVKM come from the germline V gene. CDR3 nucleotides: TGTGCCAGCAGCGGGCAGGACAGGGAAAATCAGCCCCAGCATTTT. Amino acids: CASSGQDRENQPQHF.

The chain combines TRBV10-3 with TRBJ1-3; D is ambiguous. V lost 2 bases to trimming and J lost 0 bases, with 17 bases between them. CDR1 and CDR2 from the germline V gene are ENHRY and SYGVKD. The CDR3 has 18 residues. The CDR3 sequence: CAISELRQSKSSGNTIYF. The CDR3 coding sequence is TGTGCCATCAGTGAGCTTAGACAATCCAAAAGCTCTGGAAACACCATATATTTT.